This T cell receptor beta chain appears in the sequencing data of a study of healthy donors' naive CD4 and CD8 T cells. Starting from around 500 ng of total RNA, TCR libraries were made with linear amplification. Original methodology: Sequencing covered some 86,000 rearranged alpha-chain transcripts across about five healthy donors. TCRdb passed the reads through MiXCR, listing each CDR3 protein once. Clone size and V and J calls follow TCRdb, not the original study. Found here are some 190,000 distinct CDR3 sequences, around 70% of them singletons; the top ten hold roughly 2.4%. The sequence was collected from a pool of human donors in good health; the sample pools cells from several healthy donors. Input material: naive CD4+ and CD8+ T cells sorted from blood, pooled from several donors.

The CDR3 loop is CARGGSEETQYF. DNA of the CDR3: TGTGCCAGAGGGGGCTCGGAAGAGACCCAGTACTTC. V and J are TRBV21-1 and TRBJ2-5; TRBD1, the table's D call, lacks a check against the DNA. TRBV21-1 is a pseudogene segment. This CDR3 has 12 amino acids.